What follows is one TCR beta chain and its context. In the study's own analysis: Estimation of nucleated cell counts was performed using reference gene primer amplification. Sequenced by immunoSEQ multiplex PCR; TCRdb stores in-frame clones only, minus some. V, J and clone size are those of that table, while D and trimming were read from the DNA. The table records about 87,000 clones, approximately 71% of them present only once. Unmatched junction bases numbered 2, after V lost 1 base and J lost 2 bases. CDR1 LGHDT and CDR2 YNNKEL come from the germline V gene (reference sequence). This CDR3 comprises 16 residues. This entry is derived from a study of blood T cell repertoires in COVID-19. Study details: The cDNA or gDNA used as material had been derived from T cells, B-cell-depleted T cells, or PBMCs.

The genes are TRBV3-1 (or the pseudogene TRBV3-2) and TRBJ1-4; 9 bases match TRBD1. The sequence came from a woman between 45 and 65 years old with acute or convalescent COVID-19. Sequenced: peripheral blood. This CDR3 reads CASSQAGQGTNEKLFF. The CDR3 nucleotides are TGTGCCAGCAGCCAAGCGGGACAGGGTACTAATGAAAAACTGTTTTTT.